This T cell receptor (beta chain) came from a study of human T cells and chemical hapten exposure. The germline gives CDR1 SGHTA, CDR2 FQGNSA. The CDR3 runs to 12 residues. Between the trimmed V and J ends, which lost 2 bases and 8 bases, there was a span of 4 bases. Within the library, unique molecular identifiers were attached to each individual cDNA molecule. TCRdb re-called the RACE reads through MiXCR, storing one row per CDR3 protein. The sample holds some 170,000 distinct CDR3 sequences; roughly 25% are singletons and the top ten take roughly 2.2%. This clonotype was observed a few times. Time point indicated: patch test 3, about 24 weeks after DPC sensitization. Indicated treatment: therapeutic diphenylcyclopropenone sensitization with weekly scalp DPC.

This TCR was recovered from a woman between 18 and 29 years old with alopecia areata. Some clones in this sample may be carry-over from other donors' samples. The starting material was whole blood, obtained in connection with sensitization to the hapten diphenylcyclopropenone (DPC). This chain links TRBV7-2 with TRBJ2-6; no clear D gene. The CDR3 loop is CASSLLPNVLTF. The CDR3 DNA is TGTGCCAGCAGCTTACTCCCCAACGTCCTGACTTTC.